The 4 T cell receptor beta chains below were found in one sample sequenced in a study of blood T cell repertoires in COVID-19. Data came from immunoSEQ multiplex PCR; TCRdb stores just in-frame clones and leaves some out. The sample records some 80,000 clones, 88% being singletons. Sequenced sample: peripheral blood. These TCRs come from a human donor in a cohort sampled during active COVID-19.

V and J are TRBV6-5 and TRBJ2-7; 9 bases fit TRBD2. Germline-derived CDR1 and CDR2 are MNHEY and SVGAGI. V shed 6 bases and J 6 bases; nucleotides not matched to a gene: 9. The CDR3 spans 14 residues. Here the CDR3 reads CASSRGTSSLEQYF. Here the CDR3 DNA reads TGTGCCAGCAGCCGCGGGACTAGCTCCCTCGAGCAGTACTTC.

The chain recombines TRBV6-5 with TRBJ2-3, with 8 bases that match TRBD1. CDR3 size: 14 residues. CDR1 is MNHEY and CDR2 is SVGAGI in the germline V gene. J was trimmed by 3 bases and V by 2 bases; bases with no gene match: 1. The CDR3 here is CASSYNRGTDTQYF. The CDR3 region has the DNA TGTGCCAGCAGTTACAACAGGGGGACAGATACGCAGTATTTT.

The CDR3 here is CASSLERGSGNTIYF. In nucleotides, the CDR3 is TGTGCCAGCAGCTTAGAAAGGGGCTCTGGAAACACCATATATTTT. V and J are TRBV11-2 and TRBJ1-3; D is perhaps TRBD1 (5 bases). Germline V lookup: CDR1 SGHAT, CDR2 FQNNGV. V was clipped by 0 bases and J by 0 bases, with 6 bases between them. This CDR3 comprises 15 residues. The full variable domain, rest sourced from reference TRBV11-2 and TRBJ1-3, is EAGVAQSPRYKIIEKRQSVAFWCNPISGHATLYWYQQILGQGPKLLIQFQNNGVVDDSQLPKDRFSAERLKGVDSTLKIQPAKLEDSAVYLCASSLERGSGNTIYFGEGSWLTVV.

This clone was recorded only once. The chain has TRBV2 and TRBJ2-7, with 8 bases matching TRBD1. The CDR3 is 17 amino acids. V lost 3 bases and J lost 0; bases outside the gene matches: 10. Germline assignment: CDR1 SNHLY and CDR2 FYNNEI. The CDR3 here is CASSDRLGQVSSYEQYF. CDR3 nucleotides: TGTGCCAGCAGTGATAGGTTGGGACAGGTTAGCTCCTACGAGCAGTACTTC.